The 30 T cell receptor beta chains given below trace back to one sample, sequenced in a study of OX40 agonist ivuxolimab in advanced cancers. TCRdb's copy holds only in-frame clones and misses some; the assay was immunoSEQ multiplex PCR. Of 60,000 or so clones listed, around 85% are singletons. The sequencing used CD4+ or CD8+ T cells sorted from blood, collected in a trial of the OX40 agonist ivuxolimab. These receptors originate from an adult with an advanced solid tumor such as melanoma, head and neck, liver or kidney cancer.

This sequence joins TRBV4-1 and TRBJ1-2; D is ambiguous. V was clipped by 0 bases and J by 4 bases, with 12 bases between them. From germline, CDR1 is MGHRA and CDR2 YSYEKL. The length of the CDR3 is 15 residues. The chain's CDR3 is CASSQDSRGVYGYTF. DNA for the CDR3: TGCGCCAGCAGCCAAGATTCACGGGGAGTCTATGGCTACACCTTC.

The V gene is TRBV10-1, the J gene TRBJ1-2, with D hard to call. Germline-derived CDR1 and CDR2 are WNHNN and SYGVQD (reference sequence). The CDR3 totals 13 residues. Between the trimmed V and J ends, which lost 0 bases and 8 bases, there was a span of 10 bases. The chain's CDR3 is CASSESIPGGYTF. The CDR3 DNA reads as TGCGCCAGCAGTGAGTCGATTCCCGGGGGCTACACCTTC.

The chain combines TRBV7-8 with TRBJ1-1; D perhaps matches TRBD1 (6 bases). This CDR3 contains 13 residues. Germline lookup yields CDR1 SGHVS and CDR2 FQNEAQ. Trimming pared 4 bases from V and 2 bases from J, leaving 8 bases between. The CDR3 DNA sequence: TGTGCCAGCAGCTGGGGGGCCAACACTGAAGCTTTCTTT. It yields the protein CASSWGANTEAFF.

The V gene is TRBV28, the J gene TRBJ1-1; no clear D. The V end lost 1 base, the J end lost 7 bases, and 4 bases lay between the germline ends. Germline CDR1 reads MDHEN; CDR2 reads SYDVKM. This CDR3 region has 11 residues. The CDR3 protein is CASSLLGEAFF. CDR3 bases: TGTGCCAGCAGTTTATTGGGTGAAGCTTTCTTT. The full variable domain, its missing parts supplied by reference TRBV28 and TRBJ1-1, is DVKVTQSSRYLVKRTGEKVFLECVQDMDHENMFWYRQDPGLGLRLIYFSYDVKMKEKGDIPEGYSVSREKKERFSLILESASTNQTSMYLCASSLLGEAFFGQGTRLTVV.

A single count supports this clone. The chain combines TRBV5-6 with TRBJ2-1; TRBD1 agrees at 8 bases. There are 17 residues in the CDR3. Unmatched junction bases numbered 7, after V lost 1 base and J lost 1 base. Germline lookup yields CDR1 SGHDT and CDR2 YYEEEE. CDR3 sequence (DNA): TGTGCCAGCAGCTTGTGGACAGGGTTAGGGTCCTACAATGAGCAGTTCTTC. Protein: CASSLWTGLGSYNEQFF. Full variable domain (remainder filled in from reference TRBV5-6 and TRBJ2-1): DAGVTQSPTHLIKTRGQQVTLRCSPKSGHDTVSWYQQALGQGPQFIFQYYEEEERQRGNFPDRFSGHQFPNYSSELNVNALLLGDSALYLCASSLWTGLGSYNEQFFGPGTRLTVL.

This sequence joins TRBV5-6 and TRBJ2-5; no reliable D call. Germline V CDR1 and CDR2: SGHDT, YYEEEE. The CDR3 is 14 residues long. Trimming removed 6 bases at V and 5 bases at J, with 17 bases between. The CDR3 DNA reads TGTGCCAGCACCACAAGAGGCGGTCTGGAGACCCAGTACTTC. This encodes CASTTRGGLETQYF.

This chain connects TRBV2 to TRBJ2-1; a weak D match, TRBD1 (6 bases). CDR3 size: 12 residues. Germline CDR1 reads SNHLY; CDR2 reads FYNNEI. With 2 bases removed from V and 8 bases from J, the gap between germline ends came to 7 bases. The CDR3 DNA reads TGTGCCAGCAGTGAAAGGGGGTATGAGCAGTTCTTC. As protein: CASSERGYEQFF.

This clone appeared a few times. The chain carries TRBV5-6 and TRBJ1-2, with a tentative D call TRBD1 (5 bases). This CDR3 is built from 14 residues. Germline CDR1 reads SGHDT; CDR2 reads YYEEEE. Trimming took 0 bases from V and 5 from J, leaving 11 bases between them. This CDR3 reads CASSLVGREYGYTF. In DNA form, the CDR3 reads TGTGCCAGCAGCTTGGTGGGCAGGGAATATGGCTACACCTTC.

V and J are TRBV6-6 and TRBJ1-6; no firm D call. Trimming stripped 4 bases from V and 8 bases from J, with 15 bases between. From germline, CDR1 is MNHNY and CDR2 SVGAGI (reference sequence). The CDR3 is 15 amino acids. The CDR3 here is CASSSAQVGDSPLHF. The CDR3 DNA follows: TGTGCCAGCAGTTCCGCGCAGGTTGGAGATTCACCCCTCCACTTT.

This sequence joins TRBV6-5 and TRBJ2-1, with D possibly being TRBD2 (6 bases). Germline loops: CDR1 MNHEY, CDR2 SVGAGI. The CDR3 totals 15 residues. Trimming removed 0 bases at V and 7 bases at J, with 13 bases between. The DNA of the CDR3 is TGTGCCAGCAGTTACTCGACAGCACGGGGGAATGAGCAGTTCTTC. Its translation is CASSYSTARGNEQFF.

CDR3 region: CASSRDRGENNSPLHF. The CDR3 DNA follows: TGTGCCAGCAGCCGGGATCGGGGGGAGAATAATTCACCCCTCCACTTT. The chain joins TRBV5-6 to TRBJ1-6, with D maybe TRBD1 (5 bases). The CDR3 runs 16 residues. Per germline, CDR1 SGHDT and CDR2 YYEEEE. V gave up 4 bases and J gave up 5 bases, with 16 bases separating them.

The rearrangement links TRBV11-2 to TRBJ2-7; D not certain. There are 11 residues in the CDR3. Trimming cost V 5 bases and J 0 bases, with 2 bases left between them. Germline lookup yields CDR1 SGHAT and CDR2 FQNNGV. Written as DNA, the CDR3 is TGTGCCAGCAGCGCCTCCTACGAGCAGTACTTC. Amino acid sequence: CASSASYEQYF.

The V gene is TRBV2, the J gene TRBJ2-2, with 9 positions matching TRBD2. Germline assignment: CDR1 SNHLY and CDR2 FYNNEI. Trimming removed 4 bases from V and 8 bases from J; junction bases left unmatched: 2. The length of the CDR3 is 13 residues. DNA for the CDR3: TGTGCCAGCAGTGTAGCGGGGGCAGGGGAGCTGTTTTTT. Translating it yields CASSVAGAGELFF.

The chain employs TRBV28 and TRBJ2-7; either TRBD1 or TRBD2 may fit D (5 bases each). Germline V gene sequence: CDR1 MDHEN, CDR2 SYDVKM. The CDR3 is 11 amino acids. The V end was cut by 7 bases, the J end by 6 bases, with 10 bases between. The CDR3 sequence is CASIWGTEQYF. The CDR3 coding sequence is TGTGCCAGCATATGGGGGACCGAGCAGTACTTC.

CDR3 sequence: CASSKGALTSGEYYEQYF. The CDR3 DNA sequence: TGTGCCAGCAGCAAAGGGGCCCTGACTAGCGGGGAATACTACGAGCAGTACTTC. V and J are TRBV21-1 and TRBJ2-5; the DNA was not used to check the table's D call, TRBD2. The better agreement between TRBJ2-7 and the DNA end casts doubt on the J call. TRBV21-1 is assigned pseudogene status. CDR3 length: 18 amino acids.

The CDR3 loop is CASSSLPPNTIYF. CDR3 DNA sequence: TGTGCCAGCAGTTCCTTGCCCCCGAACACCATATATTTT. This chain connects TRBV6-5 to TRBJ1-3; D is ambiguous. Trimming stripped 4 bases from V and 7 bases from J, with 11 bases between. Germline V gives CDR1 MNHEY, CDR2 SVGAGI. This CDR3 has 13 amino acids.

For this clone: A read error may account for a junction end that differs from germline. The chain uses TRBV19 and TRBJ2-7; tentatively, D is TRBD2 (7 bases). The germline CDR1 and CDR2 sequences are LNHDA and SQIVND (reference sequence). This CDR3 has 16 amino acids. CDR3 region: CASSLEGGLSTYEQYF. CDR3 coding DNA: TGTGCCAGTAGTCTAGAGGGGGGGCTCTCCACCTACGAGCAGTACTTC.

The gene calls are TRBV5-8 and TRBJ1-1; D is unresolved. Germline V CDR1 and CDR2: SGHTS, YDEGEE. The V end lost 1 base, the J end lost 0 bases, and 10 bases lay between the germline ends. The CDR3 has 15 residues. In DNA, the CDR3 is TGTGCCAGCAGCTTGTCTCCGGGGTTGAACACTGAAGCTTTCTTT. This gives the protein CASSLSPGLNTEAFF.

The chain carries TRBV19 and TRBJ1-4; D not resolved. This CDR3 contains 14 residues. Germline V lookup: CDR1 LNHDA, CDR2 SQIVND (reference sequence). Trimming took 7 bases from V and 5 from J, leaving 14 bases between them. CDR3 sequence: CASKLGRPNEKLFF. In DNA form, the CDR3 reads TGTGCCAGTAAATTAGGGCGACCGAATGAAAAACTGTTTTTT.

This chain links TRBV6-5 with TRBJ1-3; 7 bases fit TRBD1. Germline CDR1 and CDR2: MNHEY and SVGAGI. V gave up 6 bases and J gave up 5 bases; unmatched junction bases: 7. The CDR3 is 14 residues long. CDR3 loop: CASSPGQYRNTIYF. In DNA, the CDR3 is TGTGCCAGCAGCCCGGGACAGTACAGAAACACCATATATTTT.

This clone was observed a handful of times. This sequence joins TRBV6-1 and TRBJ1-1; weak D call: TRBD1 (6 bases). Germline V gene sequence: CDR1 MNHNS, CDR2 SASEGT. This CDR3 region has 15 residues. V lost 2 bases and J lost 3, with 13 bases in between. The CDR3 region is CASSEYWGAYTEAFF. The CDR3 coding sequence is TGTGCCAGCAGTGAATACTGGGGGGCATACACTGAAGCTTTCTTT.

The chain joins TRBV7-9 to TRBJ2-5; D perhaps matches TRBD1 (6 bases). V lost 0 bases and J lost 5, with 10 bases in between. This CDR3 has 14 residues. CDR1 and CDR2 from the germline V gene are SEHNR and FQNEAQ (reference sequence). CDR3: CASSLARQGETQYF. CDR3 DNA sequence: TGTGCCAGCAGCTTAGCGCGCCAGGGGGAGACCCAGTACTTC. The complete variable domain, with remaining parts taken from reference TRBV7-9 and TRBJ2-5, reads DTGVSQNPRHKITKRGQNVTFRCDPISEHNRLYWYRQTLGQGPEFLTYFQNEAQLEKSRLLSDRFSAERPKGSFSTLEIQRTEQGDSAMYLCASSLARQGETQYFGPGTRLLVL.

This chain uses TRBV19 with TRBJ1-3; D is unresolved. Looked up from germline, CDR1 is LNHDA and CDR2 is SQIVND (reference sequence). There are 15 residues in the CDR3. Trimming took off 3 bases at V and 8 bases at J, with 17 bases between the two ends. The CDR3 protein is CASSITRRRPDTIYF. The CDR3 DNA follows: TGTGCCAGTAGTATTACGCGGCGGCGCCCAGACACCATATATTTT.

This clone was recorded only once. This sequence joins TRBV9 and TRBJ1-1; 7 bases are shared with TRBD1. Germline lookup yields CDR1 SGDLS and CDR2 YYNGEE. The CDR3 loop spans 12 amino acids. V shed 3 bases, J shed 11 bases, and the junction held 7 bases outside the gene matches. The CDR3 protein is CASSGQGGEAFF. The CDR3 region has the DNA TGTGCCAGCAGCGGACAGGGAGGGGAGGCTTTCTTT.

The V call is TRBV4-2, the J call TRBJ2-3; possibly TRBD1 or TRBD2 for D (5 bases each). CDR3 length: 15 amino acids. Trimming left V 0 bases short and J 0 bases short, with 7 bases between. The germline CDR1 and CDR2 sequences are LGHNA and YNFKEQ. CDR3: CASSQDWGSTDTQYF. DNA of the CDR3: TGTGCCAGCAGCCAAGACTGGGGGAGCACAGATACGCAGTATTTT.

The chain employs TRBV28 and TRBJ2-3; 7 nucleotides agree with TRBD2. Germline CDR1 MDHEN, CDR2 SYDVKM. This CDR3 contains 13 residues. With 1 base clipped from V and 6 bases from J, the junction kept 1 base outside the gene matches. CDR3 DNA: TGTGCCAGCAGTTTATTGCGGGAGGATACGCAGTATTTT. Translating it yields CASSLLREDTQYF. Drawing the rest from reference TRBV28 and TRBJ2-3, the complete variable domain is DVKVTQSSRYLVKRTGEKVFLECVQDMDHENMFWYRQDPGLGLRLIYFSYDVKMKEKGDIPEGYSVSREKKERFSLILESASTNQTSMYLCASSLLREDTQYFGPGTRLTVL.

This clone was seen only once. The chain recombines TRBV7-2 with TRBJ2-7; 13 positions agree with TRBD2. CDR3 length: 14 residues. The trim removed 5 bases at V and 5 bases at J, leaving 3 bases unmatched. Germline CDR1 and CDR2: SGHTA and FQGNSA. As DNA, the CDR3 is TGTGCCAGCAGCAAGACTAGCGGGAGGAACGAGCAGTACTTC. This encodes CASSKTSGRNEQYF.

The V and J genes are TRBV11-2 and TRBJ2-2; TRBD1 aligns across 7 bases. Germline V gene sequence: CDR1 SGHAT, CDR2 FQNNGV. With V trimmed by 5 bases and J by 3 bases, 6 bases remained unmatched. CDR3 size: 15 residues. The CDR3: CASSIDRVYTGELFF. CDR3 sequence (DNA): TGTGCCAGCAGCATCGACAGGGTATACACCGGGGAGCTGTTTTTT.

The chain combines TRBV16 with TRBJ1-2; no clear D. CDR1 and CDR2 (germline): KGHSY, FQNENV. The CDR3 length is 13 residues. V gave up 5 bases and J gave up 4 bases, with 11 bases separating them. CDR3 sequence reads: CASSLGNGYGYTF. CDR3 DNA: TGTGCCAGCAGCTTGGGTAATGGCTATGGCTACACCTTC.

CDR3 residues: CASSFPQETQYF. The CDR3 nucleotides are TGTGCCAGCTCATTCCCTCAAGAGACCCAGTACTTC. The V call is TRBV18, the J call TRBJ2-5; D uncertain. V lost 5 bases to trimming and J lost 2 bases, with 6 bases between them. The CDR3 extends over 12 amino acids. Germline V gives CDR1 KGHSH, CDR2 LQKENI.